This T cell receptor (beta chain) comes out of a study of cytomegalovirus exposure and HLA in healthy donors (dated by TCRdb to about 2017). About the study as a whole: An earlier analysis of some 500 of the donors reported 250 to 350 Gb of sequence data and 100 million to 130 million unique TCR beta sequences from 150 million to 200 million T cells. An early release that covered approximately 600 HLA-typed donors contained approximately 300 gigabases of sequencing data and 70 million to 100 million unique TCR sequences. Among the roughly 370 genotyped donors, around 81% belonged to the genetic ancestry cluster associated with self-reported Caucasian donors. The study was designed to test whether signatures of past pathogen exposure could be identified by cataloging public T cell receptors. The T cell repertoires of 666 subjects were profiled by immunosequencing and related to cytomegalovirus serostatus. A separate validation cohort of about 110 different subjects was used in addition to the approximately 700-subject first cohort. To predict cytomegalovirus infection status, the study combined high-throughput TCR immunosequencing, statistical association of individual TCRs with disease status, and machine learning. A later analysis re-analyzed previously published TCR beta repertoires from several hundred donors and added high-resolution HLA genotyping to study TCR occurrence patterns. The later analysis used no new phenotypic data to find candidate immune exposures, relying instead on TCR beta sequences and their occurrence across donors. An earlier analysis of roughly 600 of the donors used high-throughput TCR beta sequencing to judge whether each TCR beta V gene segment behaved as functional or pseudogenic. Donor age, sex, ethnicity and CMV serostatus were compiled together with the repertoire data. In a later genetic analysis, genome-wide SNP genotypes for about 55% of the roughly 700 donors were used, and that subset was treated as a discovery cohort. All discovery cohort repertoires had been generated on a single sequencing platform. Class I and class II HLA loci were covered by the typing at four-digit resolution. The number of donors typed differed by locus, with about 629-630 for A, B, C, DRB1 and DQB1, around 560 for DQA1, 600 to 610 for DPA1, and some 440 for DPB1. A few DR-DQ haplotypes were treated as single units for association and clustering because of strong linkage in the cohort. Among about 370 genotyped donors of the cohort, an average of around 250,000 unique TCR beta nucleotide sequences was sequenced per donor, of which roughly 17% were non-productive.

Library preparation employed the immunoSEQ multiplex PCR assay. A mixture of 60 forward primers for TCR Vbeta segments and 13 reverse primers for TCR Jbeta segments was used in the multiplex PCR. The CDR3 region of rearranged TCR beta genes was amplified from genomic DNA with a multiplex PCR assay. On the Illumina HiSeq System, the amplified TCR beta libraries were sequenced as 87-base-pair reads. The paper's processing steps were these. In a later analysis, tens of millions of unique TCR beta chains were counted across the approximately 640 repertoires, and some 10 million of these chains were shared by at least two donors. Raw reads were error-corrected and collapsed into unique sequences by a nearest-neighbor algorithm in which closely related sequences were merged to remove PCR and sequencing errors. V, D and J gene segments were assigned by aligning CDR3 sequences to IMGT reference sequences. For a sequence to be retained, a match of at least six nucleotides was required to both a V gene segment and a J gene segment. A rearrangement counted as productive if the CDR3 had no stop codons and remained in frame with V and J, and every other rearrangement counted as non-productive. Following IMGT convention, CDR3 was defined as the stretch from the second conserved V-encoded cysteine to the conserved J-encoded phenylalanine. The earlier analysis of about 610 of the donors excluded sequences that lacked an unambiguous match to a single V gene segment. In an earlier analysis of a few hundred of the donors, V segments were called functional above 56.7% productive rearrangements and were called segregating when the between-donor standard deviation exceeded 5%. A statistical classification framework was built to diagnose cytomegalovirus status from the catalog of TCR beta chain sequences. In a later analysis, TCR nucleotide sequences were compared against IMGT/GENE-DB human TR gene sequences so that V and J genes could be assigned. Using the TCRdist pipeline, a later analysis assigned CDR3 sequences along with most-parsimonious VDJ recombination scenarios. In a later analysis, every TCR beta chain was defined by the combination of its CDR3 amino acid sequence and its V-gene family, and reads without a unique V-gene family were dropped. In a later analysis, nearly 600 highly shared, low-generation-probability nucleotide sequences were removed to address suspected cross-contamination and a sequencing artifact. In a later analysis, a clonal expansion index was calculated for each public chain from normalized within-repertoire ranks of inferred template counts. Generation probabilities in a later analysis came from a VDJ recombination model fitted to out-of-frame rearrangements, and those results were checked against IGoR. Hypergeometric tests were used in a later analysis to score TCR-TCR, TCR-HLA and TCR-CMV co-occurrence, with a repertoire-size bias correction applied to the TCR pairs. To estimate false discovery rates, a later analysis permuted the HLA or CMV assignments 20 times. In a later analysis, co-occurring TCRs were grouped using DBSCAN, with TCRdist sequence similarity added in when clustering inside HLA-allele-positive subsets. Co-occurrence clustering excluded repertoires with fewer than 30,000 or more than 120,000 public chains, plus five with anomalous nucleotide sharing. TCRdb re-hosts the immuneACCESS table, in-frame sequences only. Its copies lack some clones; in the studies checked, an unresolved V gene accounts for under half of them, and the cause for the rest is not known. V and J calls and clone size are copied from that table; D and trimming were computed from the DNA. For this sample there are 280,000 or so clones; around 90% appear just once. Roughly 2.3% of the sample is held by the ten biggest clonotypes.

In total, around 600 healthy bone marrow donors made up the cohort. Cohort members were all nominally healthy when sampled, although unrecorded immune exposures were likely present. The donor was CMV seronegative and belonged to the group of over 350 seronegative cohort members. A peripheral blood sample was provided by each donor, and peripheral blood mononuclear cells were used for TCR beta sequencing. Genomic DNA was extracted from the blood cell samples with the Qiagen DNeasy Blood Extraction Kit. This clone was found once. What this receptor recognizes is not known. No base qualities exist here, and no much larger clone lies one base off it. The cysteine opens and the phenylalanine closes a CDR3 of 14 amino acids. Only the CDR3 portion is preserved as DNA: 42 bases, with reading frame beginning at the first base. The trim is 6 bases for V and 5 bases for J, with a gap of 13 bases between the germline ends. Via the germline V gene, CDR1 is MDHEN and CDR2 SYDVKM.

Overall study outcomes, separate from this receptor: A few of the identified cytomegalovirus-associated TCR beta chains were confirmed in vitro to be specific for cytomegalovirus antigens. In a later analysis, TCR association rates were found to vary across HLA loci, with the most associated TCRs seen for DRB1 alleles and the fewest for HLA-C alleles. Immune exposure information for the cohort was limited to CMV serostatus. Some 16 rarely observed V segments, including chromosome 9 orphons, were excluded from the earlier analysis of several hundred of the donors because counts were too low. In an earlier analysis of over 550 of the donors, most TCR beta V segments were observed in productive rearrangements about 90% or about 30% of the time, broadly matching IMGT annotations. In a later analysis, HLA-associated TCR beta chains were found to be more clonally expanded and to have lower generation probabilities than equally common non-associated chains. Specific HLA alleles were associated with roughly 17,000 TCR beta sequences at a false discovery rate of 0.05 in a later analysis. When HLA alleles, especially DR and DQ, strongly co-occurred, TCR associations were difficult to assign to individual alleles. A group of highly shared sequence variants was considered likely to be a technical artifact of the sequencing pipeline. Correlated functional status among segregating V segments might be attributable to linkage disequilibrium, but an unknown experimental factor could not be ruled out. Some IMGT-functional V segments, including TRBV6-2 and TRBV6-3, could not be told apart with the 87-base-pair reads, so those segments were excluded. A later genetic analysis associated a missense DCLRE1C variant with V-gene and J-gene trimming of TCR beta chains, and an independent cohort replicated the association. Because some donors lacked HLA typing at each locus, the association tests relied only on the typed subset. Most CMV-associated TCR beta chains appeared to be HLA-restricted in a later analysis, and the HLA associations seemed to be driven largely by CMV exposure. A later genetic analysis reported fewer N-insertions in productive TCRs among donors in an Asian-associated ancestry cluster than the roughly 700-donor mean. Presence/absence analyses assumed roughly uniform sequencing depth across donors, an assumption that may not hold. Across donors, most TCR sequences were observed very rarely, whereas some public TCRs were present in many individuals. The classifier was reported to diagnose cytomegalovirus status with high specificity and sensitivity in both the original cohort and the validation cohort. Only TCR beta chains were sequenced in this cohort, and the absence of alpha or paired-chain data limited detectable features. The authors suggested that the approach could potentially be generalized to other disease states and immunological phenotypes. In the study, approximately 160 TCR beta chains were listed as associated with cytomegalovirus. A further reported finding was that TCR beta sequences accurately predicted the HLA-A and HLA-B alleles for most subjects in the first cohort. According to a later analysis, parvovirus B19, influenza, CMV and Epstein-Barr virus appeared linked to several top co-occurrence clusters.

Specimen: PBMCs. The TCR comes from a woman aged 18 to 35 in good health and CMV-seronegative. The rearrangement joined TRBV28 to TRBJ1-4, with no reliable assignment of the D segment. The DNA sequence follows: TGTGCCAGCAGGGGCCCGACGGGAAATGAAAAACTGTTTTTT. Its product reads: CASRGPTGNEKLFF.